A selection of T cell receptor beta chains follows, all from one sample in a study of blood T cells in healthy people across ages. MiXCR, run by TCRdb on the 5' RACE reads, gives a single entry per CDR3 protein. The sample comprises hundreds of thousands of distinct CDR3 sequences, about 21% of which are singletons, and approximately 3.7% rests with the top ten. Sequencing was performed on blood. Receptor source: a man in his 70s in good health. The CDR3 runs from the conserved cysteine through the conserved F or W. A D gene is named only where the DNA matches it firmly. Clone size appears in some rows only: once, few, many, or a class for an expanded clone.

abundance: -
d_gene: -
v_gene: TRBV3-1
j_gene: TRBJ1-1
CDR3nt: TGTGCCAGCAGCCAAGGAGCAGCAAACACTGAAGCTTTCTTT
CDR3aa: CASSQGAANTEAFF

abundance: -
d_gene: -
v_gene: TRBV4-3
j_gene: TRBJ2-3
CDR3nt: TGCGCCAGCAGCCAAGATTTAGCTGGGGATACGCAGTATTTT
CDR3aa: CASSQDLAGDTQYF

abundance: -
d_gene: -
v_gene: TRBV20-1
j_gene: TRBJ1-2
CDR3nt: TGCAGTGCTAGAGACCAGAAGGGAAACTATGGCTACACCTTC
CDR3aa: CSARDQKGNYGYTF

abundance: many
d_gene: -
v_gene: TRBV5-1
j_gene: TRBJ2-5
CDR3nt: TGCGCCAGCAGCTCTACGACTGCAGCAGAGACCCAGTACTTC
CDR3aa: CASSSTTAAETQYF

abundance: few
d_gene: TRBD2
v_gene: TRBV3-1
j_gene: TRBJ2-7
CDR3nt: TGTGCCAGCAGCTACGGGAGCGGGAGCTCCTACGAGCAGTACTTC
CDR3aa: CASSYGSGSSYEQYF

abundance: few
d_gene: -
v_gene: TRBV7-9
j_gene: TRBJ2-7
CDR3nt: TGTGCCAGCAGCTTAGTAGGGACTGGCTCCTACGGGCAGTACTTC
CDR3aa: CASSLVGTGSYGQYF

abundance: -
d_gene: -
v_gene: TRBV5-1
j_gene: TRBJ1-1
CDR3nt: TGCGCCAGCAGCAAGGACAACATGAACACTGAAGCTTTCTTT
CDR3aa: CASSKDNMNTEAFF

abundance: -
d_gene: TRBD1
v_gene: TRBV20-1
j_gene: TRBJ2-5
CDR3nt: TGCAGTGCTAGAGATTGGGGACAGGGAGGCTACAACGAAGAGACCCAGTACTTC
CDR3aa: CSARDWGQGGYNEETQYF

abundance: -
d_gene: -
v_gene: TRBV27
j_gene: TRBJ1-4
CDR3nt: TGTGCCAGCAGTTCCCCGGGGGAGACTAATGAAAAACTGTTTTTT
CDR3aa: CASSSPGETNEKLFF

abundance: -
d_gene: -
v_gene: TRBV6-1
j_gene: TRBJ1-2
CDR3nt: TGTGCCAGCAGTTTTTCGGACTCTAGCAACTATGGCTACACCTTC
CDR3aa: CASSFSDSSNYGYTF

abundance: -
d_gene: TRBD1
v_gene: TRBV5-1
j_gene: TRBJ1-1
CDR3nt: TGCGCCAGCAGCTTGGCCTTAGGACAGGGAGGAACTGAAGCTTTCTTT
CDR3aa: CASSLALGQGGTEAFF

abundance: many
d_gene: -
v_gene: TRBV6-2/TRBV6-3
j_gene: TRBJ2-7
CDR3nt: TGTGCCAGCAACGACCGGGACTTCTCCTACGAGCAGTACTTC
CDR3aa: CASNDRDFSYEQYF

abundance: -
d_gene: -
v_gene: TRBV11-2
j_gene: TRBJ2-2
CDR3nt: TGTGCCAGCTCTGCCAGGGTCAACACCGGGGAGCTGTTTTTT
CDR3aa: CASSARVNTGELFF

abundance: -
d_gene: TRBD1
v_gene: TRBV5-1
j_gene: TRBJ2-5
CDR3nt: TGCGCCAGCAGCTTCCCCGGGACAGGGGGCGAGGGGAAACAAGAGACCCAGTACTTC
CDR3aa: CASSFPGTGGEGKQETQYF

abundance: few
d_gene: -
v_gene: TRBV7-9
j_gene: TRBJ2-1
CDR3nt: TGTGCCAGCAGCTTAGCAAGGGAGGTCGATGAGCAGTTCTTC
CDR3aa: CASSLAREVDEQFF

abundance: few
d_gene: TRBD2
v_gene: TRBV20-1
j_gene: TRBJ2-3
CDR3nt: TGCAGTGCTAGAGCTCAACTAGCGGGAGCGTTCACAGATACGCAGTATTTT
CDR3aa: CSARAQLAGAFTDTQYF

abundance: -
d_gene: -
v_gene: TRBV7-2
j_gene: TRBJ2-5
CDR3nt: TGTGCCAGCAGCATGGGGTACCAAGAGACCCAGTACTTC
CDR3aa: CASSMGYQETQYF

abundance: -
d_gene: TRBD2
v_gene: TRBV6-4
j_gene: TRBJ2-7
CDR3nt: TGTGCCAGCAGCTATCGGACTAGGGCTTACGAGCAGTACTTC
CDR3aa: CASSYRTRAYEQYF

abundance: -
d_gene: -
v_gene: TRBV12-3/TRBV12-4
j_gene: TRBJ2-7
CDR3nt: TGTGCCAGCAGTCCGAGGTGGGGTTACGAGCAGTACTTC
CDR3aa: CASSPRWGYEQYF

abundance: -
d_gene: -
v_gene: TRBV7-9
j_gene: TRBJ2-5
CDR3nt: TGTGCCAGCAGCTTCGACAGACTCCAAGAGACCCAGTACTTC
CDR3aa: CASSFDRLQETQYF

abundance: few
d_gene: -
v_gene: TRBV3-1
j_gene: TRBJ1-4
CDR3nt: TGTGCCAGCAGCCAAGGAGTACAAGGGATGAATGAAAAACTGTTTTTT
CDR3aa: CASSQGVQGMNEKLFF

abundance: few
d_gene: -
v_gene: TRBV4-2
j_gene: TRBJ1-5
CDR3nt: TGTGCCAGCAGCCAAGATGCGGGGAGCCCCGGGCAGCCCCAGCATTTT
CDR3aa: CASSQDAGSPGQPQHF

abundance: few
d_gene: TRBD2
v_gene: TRBV6-2/TRBV6-3
j_gene: TRBJ2-5
CDR3nt: TGTGCCAGCAGTTACCGGACTAGCGGAGGGCTACGGGAGACCCAGTACTTC
CDR3aa: CASSYRTSGGLRETQYF

abundance: few
d_gene: TRBD2
v_gene: TRBV9
j_gene: TRBJ2-6
CDR3nt: TGTGCCAGCAGCTTACTAGCGGGCCATATCTCTGGGGCCAACGTCCTGACTTTC
CDR3aa: CASSLLAGHISGANVLTF

abundance: -
d_gene: TRBD2
v_gene: TRBV3-1
j_gene: TRBJ2-5
CDR3nt: TGTGCCAGCACTCCTAGCGGGAGGCCGGAAGAGACCCAGTACTTC
CDR3aa: CASTPSGRPEETQYF

abundance: -
d_gene: -
v_gene: TRBV9
j_gene: TRBJ2-1
CDR3nt: TGTGCCAGCAGCGTAGTTCGGGAGCGCTCCTACAATGAGCAGTTCTTC
CDR3aa: CASSVVRERSYNEQFF

abundance: many
d_gene: TRBD2
v_gene: TRBV29-1
j_gene: TRBJ2-7
CDR3nt: TGCAGCGTTTCGTCGGGACTAGCTTACGAGCAGTACTTC
CDR3aa: CSVSSGLAYEQYF

abundance: few
d_gene: -
v_gene: TRBV12-3/TRBV12-4
j_gene: TRBJ1-1
CDR3nt: TGTGCCAGCAGTTCCAACACACCGAACACTGAAGCTTTCTTT
CDR3aa: CASSSNTPNTEAFF

abundance: -
d_gene: -
v_gene: TRBV2
j_gene: TRBJ1-5
CDR3nt: TGTGCCAGCAAGATGGGTCTCGATAGCAATCAGCCCCAGCATTTT
CDR3aa: CASKMGLDSNQPQHF

abundance: -
d_gene: -
v_gene: TRBV11-2
j_gene: TRBJ2-5
CDR3nt: TGTGCCAGCAGCTTATGGGCAGGGAATACCCAAGAGACCCAGTACTTC
CDR3aa: CASSLWAGNTQETQYF

abundance: few
d_gene: TRBD1
v_gene: TRBV28
j_gene: TRBJ1-2
CDR3nt: TGTGCCAGCAGTGGTAACAGGGGTTATGGCTACACCTTC
CDR3aa: CASSGNRGYGYTF

abundance: few
d_gene: -
v_gene: TRBV6-6
j_gene: TRBJ1-2
CDR3nt: TGTGCCAGCAGCCGCGACCAGTCCTATGGCTACACCTTC
CDR3aa: CASSRDQSYGYTF

abundance: few
d_gene: TRBD1
v_gene: TRBV14
j_gene: TRBJ1-6
CDR3nt: TGTGCCAGCAGCCAAGTTTTTTCCGGGACAGGGCGTTCACCCCTCCACTTT
CDR3aa: CASSQVFSGTGRSPLHF

abundance: few
d_gene: -
v_gene: TRBV21-1
j_gene: TRBJ2-5
CDR3nt: TGTGCCAGCAGCAAAGCTCGGGAGAAAGAGACCCAGTACTTC
CDR3aa: CASSKAREKETQYF

abundance: -
d_gene: TRBD2
v_gene: TRBV3-1
j_gene: TRBJ2-5
CDR3nt: TGTGCCAGCAGCCAACCCTTACAGCGGGGTGAAGAGACCCAGTACTTC
CDR3aa: CASSQPLQRGEETQYF

abundance: few
d_gene: -
v_gene: TRBV12-3/TRBV12-4
j_gene: TRBJ2-3
CDR3nt: TGTGCCAGCAGTTTGAAGGCGGGAAGGTCAGATACGCAGTATTTT
CDR3aa: CASSLKAGRSDTQYF

abundance: few
d_gene: -
v_gene: TRBV11-2
j_gene: TRBJ2-4
CDR3nt: TGTGCCAGCAGCTTAGATAGGCTAGCCAAAAACATTCAGTACTTC
CDR3aa: CASSLDRLAKNIQYF

abundance: -
d_gene: -
v_gene: TRBV7-9
j_gene: TRBJ2-1
CDR3nt: TGTGCCAGCAGCTTAGGGGTAGCGGCGATAGGATGCAATGAGCAGTTCTTC
CDR3aa: CASSLGVAAIGCNEQFF

abundance: -
d_gene: -
v_gene: TRBV5-1
j_gene: TRBJ1-1
CDR3nt: TGCGCCAGCAGCCCCTGGGAGGTCACTGAAGCTTTCTTT
CDR3aa: CASSPWEVTEAFF

abundance: -
d_gene: TRBD1
v_gene: TRBV2
j_gene: TRBJ2-7
CDR3nt: TGTGCCAGCAGTGAACCTGGACAGGGGAGCTCCTACGAGCAGTACTTC
CDR3aa: CASSEPGQGSSYEQYF